This T cell receptor (beta chain) was captured by sequencing in a study of CXCR3-negative and CXCR3-positive naive CD8 T cells. General study findings and limits: CXCR3-positive naive cells carried more hydrophobic TRB CDR3s than CXCR3-negative naive cells did.

The germline gives CDR1 DFQATT, CDR2 SNEGSKA (reference sequence). This CDR3 contains 14 residues. In preparing the TRB cDNA libraries, 5' RACE with UMI labels was used. With the 5' RACE reads reprocessed, TCRdb shows one record per CDR3 protein and no DNA. Recorded for this sample: about 89,000 distinct CDR3 sequences. Comment on this clonotype: The antigen is undetermined.

The specimen was naive CXCR3+ CD8+ T cells from blood. Subset meaning: CD45RO-CCR7+CD27+CD95- naive CD8+ T cells expressing CXCR3 (TNR3+). This chain links TRBV20-1 with TRBJ2-7; no DNA is available, so the TRBD1 call from TCRdb remains unchecked. This TCR derives from a human donor in good health. Some clones in this sample may be carry-over from other donors' samples. CDR3 in amino acids: CSARGTGESYEQYF.